What follows are 12 T cell receptor beta chains derived from one specimen sequenced in a study of cytomegalovirus exposure and HLA in healthy donors. Researchers ran the PCR with 60 Vbeta and 13 Jbeta primers. Libraries were prepared by immunoSEQ multiplex PCR; TCRdb keeps only in-frame clonotypes and omits some of them. The sample yields 85,000 to 100,000 clones, around 73% seen once. The specimen sequenced was PBMCs. All receptors come from a woman aged 40 to 50 in good health and CMV-seropositive.

The chain uses TRBV5-6 and TRBJ2-3, with 7 bases aligning to TRBD2. With V trimmed by 0 bases and J by 6 bases, 7 bases remained unmatched. The CDR3 loop spans 15 amino acids. Per the germline V gene, CDR1 is SGHDT and CDR2 is YYEEEE. The CDR3 coding sequence is TGTGCCAGCAGCTTGGTAGTGGCGGGGGAGGATACGCAGTATTTT. It is translated as CASSLVVAGEDTQYF.

The CDR3 nucleotides read TGTGCCAGCAGTTTATTTGGAGGGGAGGTCTATGGCTACACCTTC. Its translation: CASSLFGGEVYGYTF. The chain has TRBV28 and TRBJ1-2; D perhaps matches TRBD1 (5 bases). Germline V gene lookup returns CDR1 MDHEN and CDR2 SYDVKM. The CDR3 runs to 15 residues. V lost 1 base, J lost 4 bases, and 13 bases lay in between.

The chain carries TRBV28 and TRBJ2-7; TRBD1 agrees at 7 bases. V shed 5 bases, J shed 3 bases, and the junction held 10 bases outside the gene matches. CDR1 and CDR2 (germline): MDHEN, SYDVKM. This CDR3 has 15 amino acids. CDR3 protein: CASSQTPGTDYEQYF. The DNA for the CDR3 is TGTGCCAGCAGTCAAACGCCCGGGACAGACTACGAGCAGTACTTC.

The chain recombines TRBV6-6 with TRBJ1-5; D is unclear. V was pared by 5 bases and J by 0 bases, with 8 bases between. The CDR3 runs to 14 residues. In germline, CDR1 is MNHNY, CDR2 SVGAGI (reference sequence). CDR3 loop: CASSTSYSNQPQHF. CDR3 sequence (DNA): TGTGCCAGCAGTACAAGTTATAGCAATCAGCCCCAGCATTTT.

CDR3 sequence (DNA): TGTGCCAGCAGCTTTTGGGGGGATGGAAACACCATATATTTT. This translates into CASSFWGDGNTIYF. The chain links TRBV5-5 to TRBJ1-3; D is perhaps TRBD1 (5 bases). The V end lost 2 bases, the J end lost 3 bases, and 9 bases lay between the germline ends. The CDR3 length is 14 residues. Germline values: CDR1 SGHKS, CDR2 YYEKEE (reference sequence).

The chain combines TRBV6-1 with TRBJ1-2, with a weak D call TRBD1 (6 bases). Trimming pared 6 bases from V and 8 bases from J, leaving 13 bases between. CDR3 length: 12 residues. Per germline, CDR1 MNHNS and CDR2 SASEGT. CDR3 amino acids: CASRRGLHGYTF. In nucleotides, the CDR3 is TGTGCCAGCAGGCGGGGGCTTCACGGCTACACCTTC.

This chain joins TRBV2 and TRBJ2-5, with 9 bases identical to TRBD1. The CDR3 runs 14 residues. Trimming took 7 bases from V and 5 from J; bases not matched to a gene: 8. Germline V lookup: CDR1 SNHLY, CDR2 FYNNEI. CDR3 in amino acids: CASIGTGIWETQYF. CDR3 DNA sequence: TGTGCCAGCATTGGGACAGGGATCTGGGAGACCCAGTACTTC.

The CDR3 coding sequence is TGTGCCAGCAGCTTAGAACAGGCCTCGGTTGAGCAGTACTTC. The encoded protein is CASSLEQASVEQYF. The chain recombines TRBV7-8 with TRBJ2-7; D might be TRBD1 (5 bases). Germline V gene sequence: CDR1 SGHVS, CDR2 FQNEAQ. The CDR3 is made up of 14 amino acids. Trimming removed 1 base at V and 7 bases at J, with 14 bases between. Together with reference TRBV7-8 and TRBJ2-7, the CDR3 gives the full variable domain: GAGVSQSPRYKVAKRGQDVALRCDPISGHVSLFWYQQALGQGPEFLTYFQNEAQLDKSGLPSDRFFAERPEGSVSTLKIQRTQQEDSAVYLCASSLEQASVEQYFGPGTRLTVT.

The chain combines TRBV2 with TRBJ1-5; TRBD1 matches at 9 bases. Germline values: CDR1 SNHLY, CDR2 FYNNEI. The CDR3 loop spans 16 amino acids. V lost 7 bases, J lost 4 bases, and 11 bases stayed unmatched. CDR3 sequence: CASTSAGTGRNQPQHF. In DNA form, the CDR3 reads TGTGCCAGCACTAGCGCCGGGACAGGGCGGAATCAGCCCCAGCATTTT. The variable domain in full, with the rest retrieved from reference TRBV2 and TRBJ1-5, is EPEVTQTPSHQVTQMGQEVILRCVPISNHLYFYWYRQILGQKVEFLVSFYNNEISEKSEIFDDQFSVERPDGSNFTLKIRSTKLEDSAMYFCASTSAGTGRNQPQHFGDGTRLSIL.

This clone was detected a few times. V usage is TRBV10-3 and J usage is TRBJ1-3; D is possibly TRBD1 (6 bases). Germline V CDR1 and CDR2: ENHRY, SYGVKD. This CDR3 has 13 amino acids. V was clipped by 10 bases and J by 0 bases, with 10 bases between them. In nucleotides, the CDR3 is TGTGCCACTGGGGACATCTCTGGAAACACCATATATTTT. Protein product: CATGDISGNTIYF.

The chain joins TRBV5-1 to TRBJ2-3; 8 bases line up with TRBD2. Germline trimming cut 0 bases from V and 0 bases from J; bases unmatched to any gene: 0. This CDR3 is 15 amino acids long. In germline, CDR1 is SGHRS, CDR2 YFSETQ. CDR3 in amino acids: CASSLVAGSTDTQYF. The CDR3 bases are TGCGCCAGCAGCTTGGTAGCGGGGAGCACAGATACGCAGTATTTT.

The gene calls are TRBV4-1 and TRBJ1-2, with a tentative D call TRBD1 (5 bases). V shed 1 base and J shed 8 bases, with 11 bases lying between them. Looked up from germline, CDR1 is MGHRA and CDR2 is YSYEKL. The CDR3 totals 13 residues. The CDR3 coding sequence is TGCGCCAGCAGCCAAGTAGGGGTCTACGGCTACACCTTC. This encodes CASSQVGVYGYTF.